The 19 T cell receptor beta chains reported below all come from one sample, sequenced in a study of T cell responses to AZD1222 COVID-19 vaccine. Generated by immunoSEQ multiplex PCR, the TCRdb table keeps only in-frame clones and is missing some. This sample has 180,000 or so clones; 94% occur once, and the top ten carry approximately 0.6%. The sample in question was peripheral blood, obtained on day 0 of AZD1222 vaccination. These receptors originate from an adult in good health.

The genes are TRBV6-6 and TRBJ1-3; no firm D call. V was pared by 6 bases and J by 4 bases, with 10 bases between. CDR3 length equals 13 residues. Germline V lookup: CDR1 MNHNY, CDR2 SVGAGI (reference sequence). CDR3 DNA: TGTGCCAGCAGGCTACAGATAGGAAACACCATATATTTT. This encodes CASRLQIGNTIYF.

This chain links TRBV2 with TRBJ2-2, with 12 bases identical to TRBD1. This CDR3 comprises 15 residues. Germline V gives CDR1 SNHLY, CDR2 FYNNEI. V dropped 6 bases and J dropped 6; count of bases not matched to a gene: 5. CDR3 residues: CASRAGTGGPGELFF. The CDR3 coding sequence is TGTGCCAGCAGAGCCGGGACAGGGGGCCCCGGGGAGCTGTTTTTT.

V usage is TRBV6-1 and J usage is TRBJ2-7, with 9 bases fitting TRBD2. CDR3 length: 14 amino acids. The germline CDR1 and CDR2 sequences are MNHNS and SASEGT. V was pared by 2 bases and J by 4 bases, with 3 bases of the junction left unmatched. CDR3 bases: TGTGCCAGCAGTGAATGGCGGGAGGGGTACGAGCAGTACTTC. Protein sequence: CASSEWREGYEQYF.

This chain connects TRBV5-8 to TRBJ2-1, with TRBD1 matching 7 bases. The CDR3 runs to 16 residues. Germline CDR1 and CDR2: SGHTS and YDEGEE. Trimming removed 4 bases from V and 5 bases from J; junction bases left unmatched: 12. CDR3 DNA: TGTGCCAGCAGCACATGGACAGGAAAGATACACAATGAGCAGTTCTTC. Protein sequence: CASSTWTGKIHNEQFF.

CDR3 residues: CAGPRESYGYTF. CDR3 nucleotide sequence: TGTGCCGGACCCCGGGAGAGCTATGGCTACACCTTC. The chain uses TRBV30 and TRBJ1-2; D call uncertain. V was pared by 8 bases and J by 4 bases, with 14 bases between. There are 12 residues in the CDR3. Germline V lookup: CDR1 GTSNPN, CDR2 SVGIG (reference sequence).

DNA of the CDR3: TGTGCCAGCAGTTACTCGAGGCCAGGGGGGTTAGCTGAAGCTTTCTTT. Its translation is CASSYSRPGGLAEAFF. This chain connects TRBV6-5 to TRBJ1-1; TRBD1 matches 7 bases. CDR3 length: 16 amino acids. Looked up from germline, CDR1 is MNHEY and CDR2 is SVGAGI. The junction had 10 bases not matched to a gene; V was cut back by 0 bases and J by 6 bases.

The sample holds one count of this clone. V gene TRBV3-1 (or the pseudogene TRBV3-2) combines with J gene TRBJ2-3; 11 bases map to TRBD2. Germline V gene lookup returns CDR1 LGHDT and CDR2 YNNKEL (reference sequence). After removal of 4 bases from V and 1 base from J, the junction contained 10 bases not matched to a gene. CDR3 length equals 18 residues. This CDR3 reads CASSPKGLADFRTDTQYF. The CDR3, as DNA: TGTGCCAGCAGCCCCAAGGGACTAGCGGACTTCCGCACAGATACGCAGTATTTT.

This clone was observed once. DNA of the CDR3: TGTGCCAGTCGACTAGCGGGAAAAGATACGCAGTATTTT. Its translation is CASRLAGKDTQYF. This sequence joins TRBV27 and TRBJ2-3, with 11 nucleotides matching TRBD2. Trimming took 9 bases from V and 5 from J; bases not matched to a gene: 4. This CDR3 is built from 13 residues. Germline-derived CDR1 and CDR2 are MNHEY and SMNVEV (reference sequence).

The rearrangement joins TRBV11-2 to TRBJ2-7; maybe TRBD2 (5 bases). Germline V gives CDR1 SGHAT, CDR2 FQNNGV. V was pared by 3 bases and J by 5 bases, with 20 bases between. This CDR3 region has 16 residues. The CDR3 loop is CASSFLWEKEGNEQYF. The CDR3, as DNA: TGTGCCAGCAGCTTCCTCTGGGAGAAAGAAGGTAACGAGCAGTACTTC.

This chain joins TRBV11-2 and TRBJ1-1; perhaps TRBD1 as D (5 bases). The V end was cut by 0 bases, the J end by 1 base, with 6 bases between. Germline V gives CDR1 SGHAT, CDR2 FQNNGV. CDR3 length: 14 residues. CDR3 region: CASSLEGGNTEAFF. The CDR3 DNA reads as TGTGCCAGCAGCTTAGAGGGGGGGAACACTGAAGCTTTCTTT.

The chain couples TRBV4-1 to TRBJ1-1; 10 bases are shared with TRBD1. The V gene end was trimmed by 0 bases and the J gene end by 4 bases; junction bases not matched to a gene: 2. The CDR3 loop spans 15 amino acids. CDR1 is MGHRA, CDR2 YSYEKL, per germline. CDR3 loop: CASSQDRQGATEAFF. The CDR3 DNA reads as TGCGCCAGCAGCCAAGATCGACAGGGGGCCACTGAAGCTTTCTTT.

The chain has TRBV29-1 and TRBJ1-2, with a weak D call TRBD1 (5 bases). The CDR3 extends over 18 amino acids. V lost 1 base and J lost 0, with 21 bases in between. Looked up from germline, CDR1 is SQVTM and CDR2 is ANQGSEA. CDR3 residues: CSVEGVRGGALANYGYTF. The CDR3 coding sequence is TGCAGCGTTGAAGGGGTGCGAGGAGGGGCGCTAGCTAACTATGGCTACACCTTC.

The chain uses TRBV9 and TRBJ1-2, with D perhaps TRBD1 (6 bases). CDR3 size: 15 residues. Germline loops: CDR1 SGDLS, CDR2 YYNGEE. V was clipped by 4 bases and J by 5 bases, with 18 bases between them. CDR3 loop: CASSPGAGVRYGYTF. DNA for the CDR3: TGTGCCAGCAGCCCCGGGGCAGGGGTTCGGTATGGCTACACCTTC.

The chain couples TRBV7-9 to TRBJ1-1; D is ambiguous. There are 17 residues in the CDR3. Germline V CDR1 and CDR2: SEHNR, FQNEAQ (reference sequence). V lost 3 bases to trimming and J lost 0 bases, with 17 bases between them. The CDR3 DNA sequence: TGTGCCAGCAGCTTTTCTGGGGTAGGGCCGATGAACACTGAAGCTTTCTTT. It translates to CASSFSGVGPMNTEAFF.

J is TRBJ2-3 and V is TRBV7-9; tentative D call: TRBD1 (5 bases). This CDR3 has 15 residues. Trimming cost V 1 base and J 2 bases, with 10 bases left between them. Germline loops: CDR1 SEHNR, CDR2 FQNEAQ (reference sequence). CDR3 loop: CASSLVTGTTDTQYF. CDR3 DNA sequence: TGTGCCAGCAGCTTAGTCACAGGTACCACAGATACGCAGTATTTT.

In this sample, this clone turned up once. The rearrangement joins TRBV11-2 to TRBJ2-5; tentatively, D is TRBD1 or TRBD2 (5 bases each). This CDR3 has 13 amino acids. V was clipped by 0 bases and J by 9 bases, with 11 bases between them. CDR1 is SGHAT, CDR2 FQNNGV, per germline. The CDR3 region is CASSLDMVGAQYF. The CDR3, as DNA: TGTGCCAGCAGCTTAGACATGGTGGGGGCCCAGTACTTC.

The CDR3 here is CASSYGTGGQETQYF. CDR3 DNA sequence: TGTGCCAGCAGTTACGGGACGGGAGGCCAGGAGACCCAGTACTTC. The chain couples TRBV6-2 or TRBV6-3 to TRBJ2-5; 7 bases are shared with TRBD2. Germline V gene lookup returns CDR1 MNHEY and CDR2 SVGEGT. The CDR3 sequence is 15 residues long. V shed 2 bases, J shed 5 bases, and the junction held 8 bases outside the gene matches.

This chain uses TRBV5-4 with TRBJ1-1, with 10 positions matching TRBD1. The trim removed 2 bases at V and 5 bases at J, leaving 6 bases unmatched. The CDR3 runs 15 residues. Looked up from germline, CDR1 is SGHNT and CDR2 is YYREEE (reference sequence). The CDR3 coding sequence is TGTGCCAGCAGCTTTCCCGGGACAGGGGCTACTGAAGCTTTCTTT. It is translated as CASSFPGTGATEAFF.

The chain joins TRBV6-5 to TRBJ1-5, with unresolved D. Trimming stripped 5 bases from V and 0 bases from J, with 5 bases between. The CDR3 loop spans 13 amino acids. The germline CDR1 and CDR2 sequences are MNHEY and SVGAGI. Here the CDR3 DNA reads TGTGCCAGCAGTAGATATAGCAATCAGCCCCAGCATTTT. Its protein is CASSRYSNQPQHF.